Listed here is a single TCR beta chain. The antigen it recognizes is unknown. No qualities accompany the bases; no much larger clone lies one base away. This record comes from a study of T cell responses to AZD1222 COVID-19 vaccine (dated by TCRdb to 2020 to 2022). With regard to the full study: AZD1222 recipients with second doses at about 4 weeks or about 12 weeks were pooled, because spike-specific TCR depth and breadth did not differ between schedules. TCR sequencing was performed for approximately 240 trial participants, of whom 207 were given two doses of AZD1222 and around 26 were given two doses of MenACWY control vaccine. Enrollment into the trials was organized by age into subgroups of 18-55, 56-69 and 70-plus years, and those subgroups contained roughly 150, 30 and 60 TCR-sequenced participants, respectively.

What the authors observed across the whole study: Conclusions about previously exposed vaccinees are limited, since just 6 or 7 AZD1222 recipients were seropositive for SARS-CoV-2 at baseline. The 56-69-year group was small, and its depth increase did not reach significance, likely because of low power. The whole spike protein was spanned by vaccine-associated CD4 TCRs, and dominant responses were seen in regions 160-218 and 743-854. Spike-specific TCR breadth and depth rose significantly after two AZD1222 doses compared with day 0 and with MenACWY recipients. Participants were mostly white British and included more females than males, and it was suggested by the authors that clonal diversity may have been underestimated. Because no day 14 peak-response samples were available, repertoires were characterized only after the peak T cell response. Reportedly, close to half of the unique spike-specific TCRs recognized epitopes lying outside the regions that are mutated in the B.1.351 and B.1.1.7 variants.

The CDR3 regions of human TCRbeta chains were analyzed by immunosequencing. In the source study's methods: Repertoire TCRs were checked for matches against a reference library of SARS-CoV-2-specific TCRs that had been generated using the MIRA antigen-specificity platform. Breadth was defined as the fraction of unique TCRs that were SARS-CoV-2-associated. Depth was defined as the fraction of total T cells that were SARS-CoV-2-associated. Using the MIRA data, each spike-specific TCR was mapped to the spike region that the TCR reacts to and placed in a CD4 or CD8 class. Log10-transformed breadth and depth values were compared by one-way ANOVA with Sidak's multiple comparisons tests. Sourced from immuneACCESS, this table was stored by TCRdb with only in-frame sequences that have V and J called. A share of the clones is absent; for the studies checked, an unresolved V gene accounts for under half, and the remainder has no known explanation. D and trimming come from the DNA, and the V and J calls and clone size come from that table. The sample data list more than 65,000 clones, and roughly nine tenths of these were observed just once. Together, the top ten hold approximately 7% of the sample.

The sample's time point label is to be understood as: baseline before first vaccination. Vaccinee samples were obtained from the UK trials COV001 and COV002, which included a single-blind randomized controlled phase 2/3 trial of AZD1222 (ChAdOx1 nCoV-19) in healthy adults. For TCRbeta chain sequencing, PBMC samples from trial participants were taken at day 0 and at day 28 after the second dose. Its CDR3 holds 15 amino acids, cysteine through phenylalanine. Only CDR3 DNA remains: 45 bases, in frame from the first base. V gives up 2 bases and J gives up 4 bases, and the segment between their germline ends measures 12 bases. CDR1 and CDR2 (LNHDA, SQIVND) derive from the germline V gene (reference sequence).

This specimen was peripheral blood, taken on day 0 of AZD1222 vaccination. The rearranged segments are TRBV19 and TRBJ1-5; no D gene call is confident. The clonotype comes from an adult in good health. The CDR3 loop reads CASSISSGMNQPQHF. The sequenced DNA: TGTGCCAGTAGTATATCATCGGGGATGAATCAGCCCCAGCATTTT.